These T cell receptor beta chains were read from a single sample in a study of CD8+CD57+ T cells in acquired aplastic anemia. One entry per CDR3 protein results from TCRdb running MiXCR on the reads. Of roughly 280,000 distinct CDR3 sequences listed, around three fifths are singletons. What was sequenced was sorted CD4+, CD8+, or CD8+CD57+ T cells (not recorded which) from PBMCs. The receptors were gathered from a human donor with aplastic anemia. Each CDR3 is given without its conserved first and last residue. Clone size is given for some rows only: seen once, a few or many times, or a class if the clone is expanded.

clone_size: NA
j_call: TRBJ2-5
v_call: TRBV7-6
cdr3_aa: ASSLVIGPQETQY

clone_size: NA
j_call: TRBJ2-2
v_call: TRBV7-2
cdr3_aa: ASSLRRTGGGTGELF

clone_size: NA
j_call: TRBJ1-5
v_call: TRBV7-8
cdr3_aa: ASSRTASYSNQPQH

clone_size: NA
j_call: TRBJ2-3
v_call: TRBV29-1
cdr3_aa: SVLAGGISTDTQY

clone_size: once
j_call: TRBJ2-7
v_call: TRBV11-2
cdr3_aa: ASSFTTYEQY

clone_size: many
j_call: TRBJ2-7
v_call: TRBV6-1
cdr3_aa: ASSEGGGRVYYEQY

clone_size: many
j_call: TRBJ2-1
v_call: TRBV5-6
cdr3_aa: ASSGGLAGDVEQF

clone_size: NA
j_call: TRBJ1-6
v_call: TRBV15
cdr3_aa: ATSRGGALSPLH

clone_size: NA
j_call: TRBJ2-7
v_call: TRBV20-1
cdr3_aa: SASDPVTIPYEQY

clone_size: many
j_call: TRBJ2-3
v_call: TRBV5-5
cdr3_aa: ASTMGQGYPGDTQY

clone_size: many
j_call: TRBJ1-5
v_call: TRBV20-1
cdr3_aa: SARGGLATGWFQPQH

clone_size: many
j_call: TRBJ2-7
v_call: TRBV3-1
cdr3_aa: ASSPGQGFEQY

clone_size: many
j_call: TRBJ1-5
v_call: TRBV20-1
cdr3_aa: SATGTGAFNQPQH

clone_size: NA
j_call: TRBJ2-3
v_call: TRBV4-2
cdr3_aa: ASSQDLGSGASDTQY

clone_size: NA
j_call: TRBJ1-6
v_call: TRBV7-9
cdr3_aa: ASSQVVGGQGNSPLH

clone_size: NA
j_call: TRBJ2-7
v_call: TRBV9
cdr3_aa: ASSVDVAGGYEQY

clone_size: few
j_call: TRBJ2-5
v_call: TRBV10-3
cdr3_aa: AISPGRDGGTQY

clone_size: NA
j_call: TRBJ2-7
v_call: TRBV10-3
cdr3_aa: AISTGTGDHYEQY

clone_size: many
j_call: TRBJ2-1
v_call: TRBV7-3
cdr3_aa: ASSLTAGPNNEQF

clone_size: many
j_call: TRBJ2-3
v_call: TRBV25-1
cdr3_aa: ASQRQGTDTQY

clone_size: many
j_call: TRBJ1-1
v_call: TRBV2
cdr3_aa: ASSPRERMNTEAF

clone_size: many
j_call: TRBJ1-2
v_call: TRBV6-6
cdr3_aa: ASSYSLTRTGNYGYT

clone_size: NA
j_call: TRBJ1-4
v_call: TRBV29-1
cdr3_aa: SVEGDREGLKLF

clone_size: many
j_call: TRBJ2-7
v_call: TRBV24-1
cdr3_aa: ATSDSRGDSYEQY

clone_size: NA
j_call: TRBJ2-1
v_call: TRBV20-1
cdr3_aa: SARDPDRGHNEQF

clone_size: many
j_call: TRBJ2-1
v_call: TRBV11-2
cdr3_aa: ASSPHRGDNEQF

clone_size: NA
j_call: TRBJ1-4
v_call: TRBV20-1
cdr3_aa: SARGGLTGKLF

clone_size: NA
j_call: TRBJ1-4
v_call: TRBV29-1
cdr3_aa: SVGTVDEKLF

clone_size: NA
j_call: TRBJ2-3
v_call: TRBV24-1
cdr3_aa: ATSDSWIDTFTDTQY

clone_size: many
j_call: TRBJ2-1
v_call: TRBV19
cdr3_aa: ASRTGAAGGHEQF

clone_size: many
j_call: TRBJ2-5
v_call: TRBV6-1
cdr3_aa: ASSRWGSEGGQY

clone_size: NA
j_call: TRBJ2-1
v_call: TRBV9
cdr3_aa: ASSPRTSGDEQF

clone_size: once
j_call: TRBJ2-2
v_call: TRBV19
cdr3_aa: ASSKRQGGWTGELF

clone_size: many
j_call: TRBJ2-7
v_call: TRBV12-3/TRBV12-4
cdr3_aa: ASSPDAYEQY

clone_size: many
j_call: TRBJ2-1
v_call: TRBV10-1
cdr3_aa: ASSPGPSGGSRVTSDEQF

clone_size: many
j_call: TRBJ2-2
v_call: TRBV2
cdr3_aa: ASSEAAGELF

clone_size: NA
j_call: TRBJ1-1
v_call: TRBV10-3
cdr3_aa: AISDVGTNTEAF

clone_size: few
j_call: TRBJ2-1
v_call: TRBV7-9
cdr3_aa: ASSAGLASGEQF

clone_size: NA
j_call: TRBJ1-6
v_call: TRBV6-5
cdr3_aa: ASSERQGRSPLH

clone_size: NA
j_call: TRBJ2-2
v_call: TRBV9
cdr3_aa: ASSVTSGTLNTGELF

clone_size: NA
j_call: TRBJ1-1
v_call: TRBV20-1
cdr3_aa: SAPGPGESEAF

clone_size: NA
j_call: TRBJ2-5
v_call: TRBV20-1
cdr3_aa: SARDTGGVGTQY

clone_size: NA
j_call: TRBJ1-2
v_call: TRBV19
cdr3_aa: ASSTGYYGHT

clone_size: NA
j_call: TRBJ1-1
v_call: TRBV10-3
cdr3_aa: AISYDRATEAF

clone_size: NA
j_call: TRBJ1-2
v_call: TRBV7-9
cdr3_aa: ASSLKIGYT

clone_size: NA
j_call: TRBJ1-1
v_call: TRBV19
cdr3_aa: ASRDPLNTEAF

clone_size: NA
j_call: TRBJ2-1
v_call: TRBV15
cdr3_aa: ATSRDGSGVSFEQF